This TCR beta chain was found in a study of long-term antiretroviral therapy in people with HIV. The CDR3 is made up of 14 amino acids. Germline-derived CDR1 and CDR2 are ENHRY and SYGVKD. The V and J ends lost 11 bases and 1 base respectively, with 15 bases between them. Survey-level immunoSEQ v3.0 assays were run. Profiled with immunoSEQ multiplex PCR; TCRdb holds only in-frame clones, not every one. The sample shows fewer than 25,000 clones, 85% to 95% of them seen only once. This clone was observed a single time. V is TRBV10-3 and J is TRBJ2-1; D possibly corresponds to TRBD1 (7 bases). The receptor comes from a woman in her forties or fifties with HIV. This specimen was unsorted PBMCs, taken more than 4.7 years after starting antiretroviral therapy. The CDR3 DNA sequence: TGTGCCTCCCAGGGGGGCGGTTCCTACAATGAGCAGTTCTTC. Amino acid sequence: CASQGGGSYNEQFF.